This TCR beta chain stems from a study of blood T cell repertoires in COVID-19. The protocol was immunoSEQ multiplex PCR, while the TCRdb copy is restricted to in-frame clones and leaves out a portion. The repertoire holds fewer than 110,000 clones, with 85% as singletons. V shed 3 bases, J shed 0 bases, and the junction held 1 base outside the gene matches. Germline V gene sequence: CDR1 KGHSH, CDR2 LQKENI. This CDR3 comprises 16 residues. This TCR was recovered from a woman in her 70s with active or convalescent COVID-19. V is TRBV18 and J is TRBJ2-3; TRBD2 aligns across 12 bases. The sample was peripheral blood. The CDR3 loop is CASSPLAGGSTDTQYF. As DNA, the CDR3 is TGTGCCAGCTCACCGCTAGCGGGGGGGAGCACAGATACGCAGTATTTT.